This entry is about one T cell receptor (beta chain). Original handling: How many nucleated cells were present was estimated from reference gene primer amplification. Sequencing used immunoSEQ multiplex PCR; TCRdb keeps in-frame clones, though not all of them. V and J calls and clone size are given by that table; D and trimming were obtained from the DNA. The sample holds fewer than 95,000 clones, approximately 88% seen once. The data stem from a study of blood T cell repertoires in COVID-19. For the study at large: Researchers got acute and convalescent COVID-19 samples from the United States, Italy and Spain. Nucleic acid was either cDNA or gDNA, and it came from T cells, B-cell-depleted T cells, or PBMCs.

Trimming took 3 bases from V and 6 from J, leaving 12 bases between them. The CDR3 spans 14 residues. CDR1 and CDR2 (germline): KGHSH, LQKENI. This sequence originates from a man in his sixties with acute or convalescent COVID-19. The J gene is TRBJ1-5, the V gene TRBV18; tentatively, D is TRBD1 (5 bases). Sequencing used peripheral blood. CDR3 protein: CASSPSQGGQPQHF. Written as DNA, the CDR3 is TGTGCCAGCTCACCTAGCCAGGGCGGTCAGCCCCAGCATTTT.